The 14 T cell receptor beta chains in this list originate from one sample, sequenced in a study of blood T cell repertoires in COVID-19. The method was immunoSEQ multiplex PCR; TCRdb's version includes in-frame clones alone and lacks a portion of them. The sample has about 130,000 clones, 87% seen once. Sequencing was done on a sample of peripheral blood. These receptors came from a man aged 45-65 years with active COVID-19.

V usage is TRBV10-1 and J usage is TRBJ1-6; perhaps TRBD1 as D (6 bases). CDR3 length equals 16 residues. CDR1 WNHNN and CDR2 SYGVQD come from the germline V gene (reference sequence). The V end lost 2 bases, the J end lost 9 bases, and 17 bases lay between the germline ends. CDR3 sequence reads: CASSETGQWRRSPLHF. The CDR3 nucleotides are TGCGCCAGCAGTGAGACAGGACAGTGGAGGCGTTCACCCCTCCACTTT.

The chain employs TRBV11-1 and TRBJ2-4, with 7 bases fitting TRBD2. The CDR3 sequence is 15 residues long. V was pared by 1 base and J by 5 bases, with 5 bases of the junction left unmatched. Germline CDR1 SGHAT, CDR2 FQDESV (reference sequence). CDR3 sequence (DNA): TGTGCCAGCAGCTTAGGTCCAGGGAGGGAAAACATTCAGTACTTC. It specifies CASSLGPGRENIQYF.

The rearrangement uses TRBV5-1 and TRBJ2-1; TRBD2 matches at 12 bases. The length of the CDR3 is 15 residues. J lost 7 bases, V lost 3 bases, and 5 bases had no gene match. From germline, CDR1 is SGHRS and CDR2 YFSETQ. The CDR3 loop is CASSYLAGGFNEQFF. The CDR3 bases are TGCGCCAGCAGCTACCTAGCGGGGGGGTTTAATGAGCAGTTCTTC.

The CDR3 nucleotides read TGTGCCAGCAGTGGAACGCGGCAATATAATTCACCCCTCCACTTT. This translates into CASSGTRQYNSPLHF. V usage is TRBV2 and J usage is TRBJ1-6; D call uncertain. V was clipped by 4 bases and J by 4 bases, with 11 bases between them. Germline V lookup: CDR1 SNHLY, CDR2 FYNNEI. The CDR3 has 15 residues.

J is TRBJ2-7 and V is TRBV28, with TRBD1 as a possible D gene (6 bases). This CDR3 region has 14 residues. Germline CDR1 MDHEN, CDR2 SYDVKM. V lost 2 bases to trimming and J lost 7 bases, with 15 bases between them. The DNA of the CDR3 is TGTGCCAGCAGTTTACCCCGGACAGTAGAGGAGCAGTACTTC. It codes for CASSLPRTVEEQYF.

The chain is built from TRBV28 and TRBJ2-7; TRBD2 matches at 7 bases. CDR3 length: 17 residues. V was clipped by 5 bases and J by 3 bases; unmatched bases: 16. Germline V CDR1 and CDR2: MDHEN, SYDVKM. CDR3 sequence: CASSGGGIRRADYEQYF. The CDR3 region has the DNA TGTGCCAGCAGTGGGGGGGGGATAAGGAGGGCAGACTACGAGCAGTACTTC.

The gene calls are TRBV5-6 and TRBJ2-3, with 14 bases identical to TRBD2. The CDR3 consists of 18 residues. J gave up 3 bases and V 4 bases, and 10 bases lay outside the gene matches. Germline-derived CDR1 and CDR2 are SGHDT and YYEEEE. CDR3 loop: CASSLKTSGGARTDTQYF. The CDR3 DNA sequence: TGTGCCAGCAGCCTAAAGACTAGCGGGGGGGCAAGGACAGATACGCAGTATTTT.

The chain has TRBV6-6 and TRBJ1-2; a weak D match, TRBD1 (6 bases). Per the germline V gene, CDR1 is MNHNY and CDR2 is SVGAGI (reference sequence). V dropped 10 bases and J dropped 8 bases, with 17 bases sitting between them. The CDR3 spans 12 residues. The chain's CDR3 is CATHRDNVGYTF. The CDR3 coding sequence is TGTGCCACGCACCGGGACAATGTGGGCTACACCTTC.

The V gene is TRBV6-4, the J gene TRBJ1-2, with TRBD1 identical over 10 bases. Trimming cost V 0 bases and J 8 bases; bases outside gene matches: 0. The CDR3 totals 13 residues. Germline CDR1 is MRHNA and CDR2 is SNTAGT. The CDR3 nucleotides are TGTGCCAGCAGTGACTCGACAGGGGGCGGCTACACCTTC. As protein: CASSDSTGGGYTF.

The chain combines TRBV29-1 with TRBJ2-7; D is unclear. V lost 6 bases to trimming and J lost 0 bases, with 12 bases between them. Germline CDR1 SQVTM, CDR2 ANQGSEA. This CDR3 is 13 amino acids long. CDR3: CSVRGLSSYEQYF. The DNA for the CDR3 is TGCAGCGTACGTGGGCTGAGCTCCTACGAGCAGTACTTC.

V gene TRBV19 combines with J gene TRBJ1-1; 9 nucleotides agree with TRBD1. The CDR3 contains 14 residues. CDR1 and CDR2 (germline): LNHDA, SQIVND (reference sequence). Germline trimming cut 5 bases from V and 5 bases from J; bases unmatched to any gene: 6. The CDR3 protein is CASSLDRGQTEAFF. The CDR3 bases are TGTGCCAGTAGTCTGGACAGGGGTCAAACTGAAGCTTTCTTT.

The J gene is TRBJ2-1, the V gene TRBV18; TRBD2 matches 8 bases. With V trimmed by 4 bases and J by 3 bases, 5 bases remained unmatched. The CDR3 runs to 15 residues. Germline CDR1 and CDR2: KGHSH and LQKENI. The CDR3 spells CASSLSGGNYNEQFF. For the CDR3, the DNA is TGTGCCAGCTCACTGTCGGGAGGGAACTACAATGAGCAGTTCTTC.

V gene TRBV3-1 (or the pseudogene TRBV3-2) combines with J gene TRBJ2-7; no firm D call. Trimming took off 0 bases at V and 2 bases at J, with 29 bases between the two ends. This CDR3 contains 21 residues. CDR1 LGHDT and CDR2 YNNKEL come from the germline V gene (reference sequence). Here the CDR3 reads CASSQDWRLGVLTIRTYEQYF. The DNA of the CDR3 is TGTGCCAGCAGCCAAGATTGGCGACTTGGAGTGCTCACAATAAGAACCTACGAGCAGTACTTC.

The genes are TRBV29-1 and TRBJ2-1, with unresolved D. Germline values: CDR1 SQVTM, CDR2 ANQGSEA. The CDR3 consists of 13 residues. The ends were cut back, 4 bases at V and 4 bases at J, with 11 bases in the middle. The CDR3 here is CSVGVENYNEQFF. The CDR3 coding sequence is TGCAGCGTTGGTGTGGAGAATTACAATGAGCAGTTCTTC.